The next 9 T cell receptor beta chains were all read from a single sample in a study of cytomegalovirus exposure and HLA in healthy donors. The primer mix had 60 Vbeta and 13 Jbeta primers. Measured with immunoSEQ multiplex PCR; TCRdb has only the in-frame clones, and not every one. The table shows approximately 130,000 clones, with over 70% occurring only once. The sample taken for sequencing was PBMCs. The receptor set was obtained from a middle-aged woman in good health and CMV-seronegative.

The sample holds one count of this clone. CDR3 sequence (DNA): TGTGGGGGCGGATGGAACACCGGGGAGCTGTTTTTT. Amino acid sequence: CGGGWNTGELFF. This sequence joins TRBV2 and TRBJ2-2; the D gene is possibly TRBD1 (5 bases). CDR3 size: 12 residues. Germline CDR1 and CDR2: SNHLY and FYNNEI.

About this clone: A junction end diverges from the germline sequence, so it may reflect a read error. The same CDR3 arises from other DNA sequences in this sample as well. The chain couples TRBV9 to TRBJ2-2; possibly TRBD1 for D (6 bases). Germline loops: CDR1 SGDLS, CDR2 YYNGEE. The CDR3 contains 16 residues. The CDR3 loop is CASSVYGGTDTGELFF. In DNA form, the CDR3 reads TGTGCCAGTAGCGTATATGGGGGCACGGACACCGGGGAGCTGTTTTTT.

V gene TRBV7-7 combines with J gene TRBJ1-1, with D perhaps matching TRBD1 (5 bases). Between the trimmed V and J ends, which lost 5 bases and 4 bases, there was a span of 14 bases. Per germline, CDR1 SSHAT and CDR2 FNYEAQ (reference sequence). CDR3 length equals 14 residues. DNA of the CDR3: TGTGCCAGCAGCGCCCTAGGGGAAAGCACTGAAGCTTTCTTT. Translating gives CASSALGESTEAFF.

The CDR3 is CARSRRTGMLYNEQFF. As DNA, the CDR3 is TGTGCCAGAAGCAGAAGGACAGGGATGCTTTACAATGAGCAGTTCTTC. V usage is TRBV5-3 and J usage is TRBJ2-1; TRBD1 matches at 8 bases. TRBV5-3 is known as an ORF, though its function is uncertain. The junction had 10 bases not matched to a gene; V was cut back by 4 bases and J by 4 bases. This CDR3 spans 16 amino acids.

The rearrangement joins TRBV28 to TRBJ2-1; the match to TRBD1 covers 9 bases. Trimming cost V 7 bases and J 9 bases; bases outside gene matches: 7. Germline-derived CDR1 and CDR2 are MDHEN and SYDVKM. The CDR3 loop spans 13 amino acids. The CDR3 sequence: CASILTGGGEQFF. CDR3 in DNA: TGTGCCAGCATTCTGACAGGGGGGGGTGAGCAGTTCTTC.

The rearrangement links TRBV29-1 to TRBJ2-7; 10 positions agree with TRBD1. V was pared by 4 bases and J by 5 bases, with 2 bases of the junction left unmatched. The germline V gene has CDR1 SQVTM and CDR2 ANQGSEA. This CDR3 spans 12 amino acids. The DNA of the CDR3 is TGCAGCGTTGGAGGACAGGGGGACGAGCAGTACTTC. Translating it yields CSVGGQGDEQYF.

The chain couples TRBV6-6 to TRBJ2-5; 9 bases are shared with TRBD1. The DNA end is a closer match to TRBJ2-7, so the J assignment may be wrong. The CDR3 is made up of 13 amino acids. Germline lookup yields CDR1 MNHNY and CDR2 SVGAGI (reference sequence). The CDR3 loop reads CASSSGQGGEQYF. The CDR3 DNA follows: TGTGCCAGCAGTTCGGGACAGGGCGGCGAGCAGTACTTC.

This chain links TRBV6-1 with TRBJ1-1; weak D call: TRBD1 (6 bases). Germline CDR1 and CDR2: MNHNS and SASEGT. The CDR3 has 16 amino acids. V was pared by 4 bases and J by 4 bases, with 19 bases between. CDR3 loop: CASSAGGVGWLTEAFF. The CDR3 DNA sequence: TGTGCCAGCAGTGCGGGGGGCGTAGGCTGGCTCACTGAAGCTTTCTTT.

For this clone: One junction end does not reproduce the germline sequence, and a read error may be involved. The chain uses TRBV11-3 and TRBJ1-1; 7 bases are shared with TRBD1. Germline values: CDR1 SGHNT, CDR2 YENEEA. This CDR3 spans 14 amino acids. CDR3 residues: CASSLTAGGTEALF. CDR3 coding DNA: TGTGCCAGCAGCTTAACCGCAGGGGGGACTGAAGCTCTCTTT.